These 19 T cell receptor beta chains originate from one sample sequenced in a study of blood T cells in healthy people across ages. A sample-barcoded 5' primer and a J-beta primer mix were used in a second PCR of about 6 to 11 cycles. TCRdb analysed the 5' RACE reads with MiXCR anew, one entry per CDR3 protein. The sample lists 850,000 or so distinct CDR3 sequences; 29% were seen once. The sample taken for sequencing was blood. Receptors originate from an elderly woman in good health.

V usage is TRBV28 and J usage is TRBJ2-5; the D gene is possibly TRBD2 (7 bases). Per germline, CDR1 MDHEN and CDR2 SYDVKM. The V end was cut by 5 bases, the J end by 11 bases, with 21 bases between. The CDR3 has 14 amino acids. The CDR3, as DNA: TGTGCCAGCAGTATGGGACCGGAGGGGAGGGGGCAGTACTTC. This encodes CASSMGPEGRGQYF.

This clonotype was counted at least ten times. The genes are TRBV7-2 and TRBJ2-3, with D unclear. This CDR3 comprises 15 residues. Trimming removed 2 bases at V and 3 bases at J, with 12 bases between. CDR1 and CDR2 from the germline V gene are SGHTA and FQGNSA. The CDR3 protein is CASSLSPSWTDTQYF. DNA for the CDR3: TGTGCCAGCAGCTTATCCCCGTCGTGGACAGATACGCAGTATTTT.

This clonotype was counted ten times or more. This chain links TRBV27 with TRBJ2-7, with D unresolved. V shed 0 bases and J shed 2 bases, with 11 bases lying between them. Germline V gene data show CDR1 as MNHEY and CDR2 as SMNVEV (reference sequence). The length of the CDR3 is 15 residues. CDR3 residues: CASSLSTVATYEQYF. CDR3 nucleotides: TGTGCCAGCAGTTTATCTACAGTTGCTACCTACGAGCAGTACTTC.

This clonotype showed up many times. The chain recombines TRBV4-3 with TRBJ2-3, with D unresolved. The CDR3 sequence is 14 residues long. Germline V gene data show CDR1 as LGHNA and CDR2 as YSLEER. V was shortened by 3 bases and J by 6 bases, with 13 bases between the two germline ends. CDR3: CASSQGNLGDTQYF. As DNA, the CDR3 is TGCGCCAGCAGCCAGGGGAATCTAGGGGATACGCAGTATTTT.

This clonotype was picked up a small number of times. The junction differs from germline at one of its ends, possibly a read error. The chain recombines TRBV20-1 with TRBJ1-4, with 7 bases lining up with TRBD1. The CDR3 spans 15 residues. Germline V lookup: CDR1 DFQATT, CDR2 SNEGSKA (reference sequence). CDR3 bases: TGCAGTGCTAGAGATGGGCAGGGGGGCTATGAAAAACGGTTTTTT. Amino acids: CSARDGQGGYEKRFF.

This clonotype was counted a few times. V usage is TRBV4-1 and J usage is TRBJ1-2; no firm D call. This CDR3 is 16 amino acids long. The V end was cut by 1 base, the J end by 4 bases, with 16 bases between. Germline CDR1 is MGHRA and CDR2 is YSYEKL. The CDR3 loop is CASSQGRRDRSYGYTF. CDR3 DNA: TGCGCCAGCAGCCAAGGGAGGAGGGATCGGAGCTATGGCTACACCTTC.

This clonotype was detected many times. The chain combines TRBV20-1 with TRBJ2-7, with TRBD2 matching 8 bases. Germline CDR1 DFQATT, CDR2 SNEGSKA (reference sequence). The CDR3 is 13 residues long. J gave up 7 bases and V 1 base, and 6 bases lay outside the gene matches. Written as DNA, the CDR3 is TGCAGTGCTAGAGTTAGCGGGGTTCTAGAGCAGTACTTC. Protein sequence: CSARVSGVLEQYF.

The J gene is TRBJ2-2, the V gene TRBV30; D could derive from TRBD1 or TRBD2 (5 bases each). The CDR3 totals 13 residues. Per the germline V gene, CDR1 is GTSNPN and CDR2 is SVGIG (reference sequence). Between the trimmed V and J ends, which lost 3 bases and 7 bases, there was a span of 12 bases. Here the CDR3 reads CAWRPGPIGELFF. The CDR3 DNA reads TGTGCCTGGAGGCCGGGGCCGATCGGGGAGCTGTTTTTT. Together with reference TRBV30 and TRBJ2-2, the CDR3 gives the full variable domain: SQTIHQWPATLVQPVGSPLSLECTVEGTSNPNLYWYRQAAGRGLQLLFYSVGIGQISSEVPQNLSASRPQDRQFILSSKKLLLSDSGFYLCAWRPGPIGELFFGEGSRLTVL.

The chain carries TRBV29-1 and TRBJ2-1; the D gene is possibly TRBD2 (6 bases). In germline, CDR1 is SQVTM, CDR2 ANQGSEA. This CDR3 contains 12 residues. Trimming shortened V by 6 bases and J by 10 bases, and 16 bases separated the two germline ends. For the CDR3, the DNA is TGCAGCGTCGCGGGACTGAGCTACGAGCAGTTCTTC. Translation: CSVAGLSYEQFF.

This clonotype was counted at least ten times. V gene TRBV6-5 combines with J gene TRBJ2-1, with D perhaps given as TRBD1 or TRBD2 (5 bases each). This CDR3 contains 12 residues. The germline V gene has CDR1 MNHEY and CDR2 SVGAGI. V lost 3 bases, J lost 15 bases, and 15 bases lay in between. This chain's CDR3 is CASSYFGTLLFF. The CDR3 nucleotides are TGTGCCAGCAGTTATTTTGGGACGTTGCTGTTCTTC.

Notes on this clonotype: A much larger clone is a single base away; this may be a read error. This chain connects TRBV21-1 to TRBJ2-5. TRBV21-1 is recorded as a pseudogene. This CDR3 spans 12 amino acids. CDR3 in amino acids: CASSKIPTTGYF. CDR3 in DNA: TGTGCCAGCAGCAAAATTCCAACAACTGGGTACTTC.

This chain links TRBV20-1 with TRBJ2-7; a weak D match, TRBD2 (6 bases). CDR3 length equals 12 residues. The germline V and J ends were trimmed by 6 bases and 3 bases, with 12 bases remaining between them. Per germline, CDR1 DFQATT and CDR2 SNEGSKA (reference sequence). CDR3 nucleotide sequence: TGCAGTGCGTCCATGGAGGGCTACGAGCAGTACTTC. Its translation: CSASMEGYEQYF.

Remarks on this clonotype: Just one base apart from a much larger clone, this may be a read error. The chain joins TRBV24-1 to TRBJ2-1; no clear D. This CDR3 contains 12 residues. Germline V lookup: CDR1 KGHDR, CDR2 SFDVKD. Trimming pared 0 bases from V and 8 bases from J, leaving 4 bases between. This CDR3 is CATSDLNHEQFF. The CDR3 DNA is TGTGCCACCAGTGATTTGAACCATGAGCAGTTCTTC.

This clonotype was recorded at least ten times. The genes are TRBV24-1 and TRBJ2-3, with 11 bases aligning to TRBD2. Germline CDR1 KGHDR, CDR2 SFDVKD. Trimming at V came to 4 bases and at J to 4 bases, leaving 6 bases not matched to a gene. The CDR3 is made up of 16 amino acids. CDR3: CATSDPTSGAPDTQYF. The CDR3 region has the DNA TGTGCCACCAGTGACCCGACTAGCGGGGCTCCAGATACGCAGTATTTT.

This clonotype was picked up many times. This sequence joins TRBV20-1 and TRBJ2-5, with no clear D. Germline lookup yields CDR1 DFQATT and CDR2 SNEGSKA (reference sequence). Trimming took 3 bases from V and 9 from J, leaving 11 bases between them. The CDR3 has 11 residues. The CDR3 loop is CSASPNGAQYF. For the CDR3, the DNA is TGCAGTGCTAGTCCCAATGGGGCCCAGTACTTC.

J is TRBJ1-2 and V is TRBV19; 8 bases fit TRBD1. This CDR3 contains 13 residues. V shed 7 bases, J shed 5 bases, and the junction held 6 bases outside the gene matches. Germline-derived CDR1 and CDR2 are LNHDA and SQIVND (reference sequence). CDR3 loop: CASTRTGKYGYTF. As DNA, the CDR3 is TGTGCCAGTACCCGGACAGGGAAGTATGGCTACACCTTC.

This clonotype was observed many times. The J gene is TRBJ1-2, the V gene TRBV7-9; D gene unclear. This CDR3 is built from 15 residues. CDR1 and CDR2 (germline): SEHNR, FQNEAQ (reference sequence). Trimming pared 2 bases from V and 1 base from J, leaving 11 bases between. CDR3 region: CASSLTTVGNYGYTF. The DNA of the CDR3 is TGTGCCAGCAGCTTAACAACAGTCGGTAACTATGGCTACACCTTC.

This clonotype has a count of ten or more. The chain carries TRBV12-3 or TRBV12-4 and TRBJ2-5, with 10 bases identical to TRBD1. The V gene end was trimmed by 1 base and the J gene end by 2 bases; junction bases not matched to a gene: 1. This CDR3 is 15 amino acids long. The CDR3 spells CASSLGGQGQETQYF. DNA for the CDR3: TGTGCCAGCAGTTTAGGGGGACAGGGGCAAGAGACCCAGTACTTC.

This chain joins TRBV20-1 and TRBJ1-1; the D is unclear. Per the germline V gene, CDR1 is DFQATT and CDR2 is SNEGSKA (reference sequence). CDR3 length: 11 residues. The V gene lost 5 bases and the J gene lost 5 bases, with 9 bases spanning the gap. The DNA of the CDR3 is TGCAGTGCTCCGGACGGAACTGAAGCTTTCTTT. Protein sequence: CSAPDGTEAFF.